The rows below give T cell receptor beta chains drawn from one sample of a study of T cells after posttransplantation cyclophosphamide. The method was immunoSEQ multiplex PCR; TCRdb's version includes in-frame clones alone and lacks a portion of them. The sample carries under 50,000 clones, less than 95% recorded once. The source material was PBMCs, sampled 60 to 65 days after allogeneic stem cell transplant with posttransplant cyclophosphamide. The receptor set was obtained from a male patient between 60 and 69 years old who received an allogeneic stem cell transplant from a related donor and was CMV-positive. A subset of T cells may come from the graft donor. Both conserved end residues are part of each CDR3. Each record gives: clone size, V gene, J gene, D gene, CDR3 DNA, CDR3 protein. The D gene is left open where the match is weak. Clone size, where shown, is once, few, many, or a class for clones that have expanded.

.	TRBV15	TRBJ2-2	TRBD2	TGTGCCACCAGCAGACTAGCGGGGGGGCTATCCACCGGGGAGCTGTTTTTT	CATSRLAGGLSTGELFF
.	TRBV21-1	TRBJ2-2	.	TGTGCCAGCAGCAAAGAAGGTGCTAGCGGGGGGCACTTTACCGGGGAGCTGTTTTTT	CASSKEGASGGHFTGELFF
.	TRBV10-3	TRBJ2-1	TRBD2	TGTGCCATCAGTGAACTAGCGGGGGGCAGAGAGCAGTTCTTC	CAISELAGGREQFF
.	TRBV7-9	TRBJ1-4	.	TGTGCCAGCAGCTTATCCGGGTATGAAAAACTGTTTTTT	CASSLSGYEKLFF
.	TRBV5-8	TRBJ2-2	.	TGTGCCAGCAGCCATCAACTCGGAGGGATTACCGGGGAGCTGTTTTTT	CASSHQLGGITGELFF
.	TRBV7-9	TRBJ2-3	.	TGTGCCAGCAGCTTAGGAGCAGATACGCAGTATTTT	CASSLGADTQYF
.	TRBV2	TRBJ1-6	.	TGTGCCAGCACCCCCTTAGCCCGCGCCTATAATTCACCCCTCCACTTT	CASTPLARAYNSPLHF
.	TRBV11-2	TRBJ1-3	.	TGTGCCAGCAGCTCCTTATCGGCGGGTTCTGGAAACACCATATATTTT	CASSSLSAGSGNTIYF
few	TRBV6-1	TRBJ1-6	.	TGTGCCGGGAGTATCTCCTATAATTCACCCCTCCACTTT	CAGSISYNSPLHF
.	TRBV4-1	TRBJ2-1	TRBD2	TGCGCCAGCAGCCAAGGGTTAGCGGGGGGCAATGAGCAGTTCTTC	CASSQGLAGGNEQFF
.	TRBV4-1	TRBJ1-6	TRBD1	TGCGCCAGCAGCCTGACAGGGGTAAATTCACCCCTCCACTTT	CASSLTGVNSPLHF